This T cell receptor (beta chain) was sequenced during a study of blood T cell repertoires in COVID-19. Measured with immunoSEQ multiplex PCR; TCRdb has only the in-frame clones, and not every one. The table includes about 260,000 clones, approximately 86% detected once. The germline CDR1 and CDR2 sequences are MNHNS and SASEGT. The V and J ends lost 2 bases and 3 bases, in that order; junction bases with no gene match: 2. The CDR3 length is 14 residues. Sequencing was carried out using peripheral blood. This receptor was identified in a man aged 30 to 39 with active or convalescent COVID-19. V is TRBV6-1 and J is TRBJ1-2; 8 nucleotides line up with TRBD1. The DNA of the CDR3 is TGTGCCAGCAGTGAATCGACAGGGGACTATGGCTACACCTTC. It translates to CASSESTGDYGYTF.